This passage covers 23 T cell receptor beta chains from one sample sequenced in a study of blood T cell repertoires in COVID-19. TCRdb keeps only in-frame clones here, not all; method: immunoSEQ multiplex PCR. Altogether 270,000 or so clones are present, approximately 90% being singletons, with the ten largest covering about 4.6%. Sequencing input: peripheral blood. These receptors all stem from a middle-aged man with acute or convalescent COVID-19.

This clone was seen a handful of times. The chain is built from TRBV9 and TRBJ2-5; TRBD2 matches at 9 bases. The ends lost 3 bases at V and 1 base at J; junction bases unmatched: 10. The CDR3 spans 17 residues. Per germline, CDR1 SGDLS and CDR2 YYNGEE. CDR3: CASSDGVLAGFQETQYF. CDR3 nucleotide sequence: TGTGCCAGCAGCGACGGAGTACTAGCGGGCTTCCAAGAGACCCAGTACTTC.

The chain couples TRBV12-3 or TRBV12-4 to TRBJ2-5, with 8 bases matching TRBD1. The junction had 3 bases not matched to a gene; V was cut back by 3 bases and J by 6 bases. The CDR3 has 13 residues. As DNA, the CDR3 is TGTGCCAGCAGTTTGGACAGGGCTCAGACCCAGTACTTC. Residues: CASSLDRAQTQYF.

The V call is TRBV23-1, the J call TRBJ1-5; D possibly corresponds to TRBD1 (5 bases). Being an ORF, TRBV23-1 has a function that is uncertain. The CDR3 runs 13 residues. The V and J ends lost 9 bases and 3 bases respectively, with 12 bases between them. The CDR3 spells CASRQSYNQPQHF. Here the CDR3 DNA reads TGCGCCAGTAGACAGTCTTACAATCAGCCCCAGCATTTT.

V and J are TRBV5-4 and TRBJ2-5; 13 nucleotides agree with TRBD2. After removal of 4 bases from V and 5 bases from J, the junction contained 14 bases not matched to a gene. The CDR3 sequence is 18 residues long. Germline loops: CDR1 SGHNT, CDR2 YYREEE (reference sequence). The CDR3 DNA reads TGTGCCAGCAGCCCCGGGACTAGCGGGGCGGCAATTAGGGAGACCCAGTACTTC. It is translated as CASSPGTSGAAIRETQYF.

This chain links TRBV5-1 with TRBJ1-3, with D maybe TRBD1 (5 bases). Germline V gene lookup returns CDR1 SGHRS and CDR2 YFSETQ. The CDR3 sequence is 15 residues long. Trimming pared 0 bases from V and 2 bases from J, leaving 9 bases between. As DNA, the CDR3 is TGCGCCAGCAGCTTGGCGGGACTAGCTGGAAACACCATATATTTT. Its translation: CASSLAGLAGNTIYF.

This clone appeared a single time. V gene TRBV21-1 combines with J gene TRBJ1-5. TRBV21-1 counts as a pseudogene. This CDR3 has 18 residues. The CDR3 DNA follows: TGTGCCAGCACCAAAGAGGGATCCCCTAGCCTCAGCAATCAGCCCCAGCATTTT. Translation: CASTKEGSPSLSNQPQHF.

The CDR3 loop reads CASSSSGGQAYNEQFF. The CDR3 region has the DNA TGCGCCAGCAGCTCCAGTGGGGGACAGGCCTACAATGAGCAGTTCTTC. The chain couples TRBV5-1 to TRBJ2-1; 8 positions match TRBD1. The CDR3 runs to 16 residues. Trimming cost V 3 bases and J 2 bases; bases outside gene matches: 7. Germline V lookup: CDR1 SGHRS, CDR2 YFSETQ.

The chain links TRBV5-5 to TRBJ2-3; 7 nucleotides line up with TRBD1. The V gene's germline CDR1 is SGHKS and CDR2 YYEKEE (reference sequence). The CDR3 has 17 residues. Unmatched junction bases numbered 10, after V lost 3 bases and J lost 0 bases. The CDR3 DNA follows: TGTGCCAGCAGCTCCGCGGACAGGACCTTCAGCACAGATACGCAGTATTTT. Translating gives CASSSADRTFSTDTQYF.

The chain employs TRBV12-5 and TRBJ1-6; no reliable D call. V was trimmed by 0 bases and J by 7 bases, leaving 16 bases between them. From germline, CDR1 is LGHNT and CDR2 FRNRAP. CDR3 length: 17 amino acids. The chain's CDR3 is CASGLVLGVAGNSPLHF. For the CDR3, the DNA is TGTGCTAGTGGTTTGGTACTCGGTGTCGCCGGGAATTCACCCCTCCACTTT. Full variable domain (remainder filled in from reference TRBV12-5 and TRBJ1-6): DARVTQTPRHKVTEMGQEVTMRCQPILGHNTVFWYRQTMMQGLELLAYFRNRAPLDDSGMPKDRFSAEMPDATLATLKIQPSEPRDSAVYFCASGLVLGVAGNSPLHFGNGTRLTVT.

The CDR3 protein is CASSLQENTEAFF. As DNA, the CDR3 is TGTGCCAGCAGCTTACAGGAGAACACTGAAGCTTTCTTT. The rearrangement links TRBV7-2 to TRBJ1-1; D call uncertain. V lost 2 bases and J lost 1, with 5 bases in between. This CDR3 spans 13 amino acids. Germline V CDR1 and CDR2: SGHTA, FQGNSA. The variable domain in full, completed from reference TRBV7-2 and TRBJ1-1, reads GAGVSQSPSNKVTEKGKDVELRCDPISGHTALYWYRQSLGQGLEFLIYFQGNSAPDKSGLPSDRFSAERTGGSVSTLTIQRTQQEDSAVYLCASSLQENTEAFFGQGTRLTVV.

This rearrangement joins TRBV6-6 to TRBJ1-1; tentatively, D is TRBD1 (5 bases). Trimming removed 3 bases from V and 4 bases from J, with 9 bases in between. The CDR3 is 13 residues long. In germline, CDR1 is MNHNY, CDR2 SVGAGI (reference sequence). The CDR3 protein is CASSYFQGTEAFF. CDR3 nucleotides: TGTGCCAGCAGTTATTTCCAGGGCACTGAAGCTTTCTTT.

CDR3 DNA sequence: TGTGCCAGCAGCTTCGGCAGGGTATATGGCTACACCTTC. This gives the protein CASSFGRVYGYTF. The rearrangement links TRBV7-3 to TRBJ1-2, with a possible D match to TRBD1 (5 bases). Germline V CDR1 and CDR2: SGHTA, FQGTGA. This CDR3 spans 13 amino acids. The V end was cut by 3 bases, the J end by 5 bases, with 10 bases between. Drawing the rest from reference TRBV7-3 and TRBJ1-2, the complete variable domain is GAGVSQTPSNKVTEKGKYVELRCDPISGHTALYWYRQSLGQGPEFLIYFQGTGAADDSGLPNDRFFAVRPEGSVSTLKIQRTERGDSAVYLCASSFGRVYGYTFGSGTRLTVV.

J is TRBJ2-2 and V is TRBV5-6, with D possibly TRBD2 on 6 matching bases. CDR3 length equals 15 residues. The germline gives CDR1 SGHDT, CDR2 YYEEEE. The ends were cut back, 2 bases at V and 7 bases at J, with 15 bases in the middle. CDR3 nucleotide sequence: TGTGCCAGCAGCTTCGGGACTTTAGTCAACGGGGAGCTGTTTTTT. Its translation is CASSFGTLVNGELFF.

This clone was seen more than once but under ten times. The chain combines TRBV11-2 with TRBJ1-1; 7 nucleotides agree with TRBD1. Per the germline V gene, CDR1 is SGHAT and CDR2 is FQNNGV. The CDR3 runs 13 residues. The J segment lost 0 bases and the V segment lost 10 bases, leaving 5 bases of the junction unmatched. In DNA form, the CDR3 reads TGTGCCACCACGGACAGGCTGAACACTGAAGCTTTCTTT. Translated: CATTDRLNTEAFF.

V usage is TRBV7-8 and J usage is TRBJ1-6; 7 bases fit TRBD1. The CDR3 sequence is 18 residues long. The trim removed 5 bases at V and 4 bases at J, leaving 14 bases unmatched. From germline, CDR1 is SGHVS and CDR2 FQNEAQ. CDR3: CASSLHPTGDCYNSPLHF. The CDR3 region has the DNA TGTGCCAGCAGCCTCCACCCCACAGGGGACTGTTATAATTCACCCCTCCACTTT.

This rearrangement joins TRBV2 to TRBJ1-1; TRBD1 matches at 9 bases. This CDR3 has 14 residues. The V segment lost 5 bases and the J segment 3 bases; nucleotides outside the gene matches: 4. CDR1 is SNHLY, CDR2 FYNNEI, per germline. The CDR3 loop is CASSYRTGDTEAFF. The CDR3 coding sequence is TGTGCCAGCAGTTACCGGACAGGGGACACTGAAGCTTTCTTT. The full variable domain, its missing parts supplied by reference TRBV2 and TRBJ1-1, is EPEVTQTPSHQVTQMGQEVILRCVPISNHLYFYWYRQILGQKVEFLVSFYNNEISEKSEIFDDQFSVERPDGSNFTLKIRSTKLEDSAMYFCASSYRTGDTEAFFGQGTRLTVV.

The rearrangement joins TRBV25-1 to TRBJ2-7; 9 nucleotides line up with TRBD1. The V gene end was trimmed by 4 bases and the J gene end by 6 bases; junction bases not matched to a gene: 10. CDR1 and CDR2 from the germline V gene are MGHDK and SYGVNS. This CDR3 has 15 amino acids. The CDR3, as DNA: TGTGCCAGCAGTGTCGGGGACAGGGTTTGGGGCGAGCAGTACTTC. Encoded protein: CASSVGDRVWGEQYF.

The chain joins TRBV6-5 to TRBJ1-3, with 8 bases fitting TRBD1. In germline, CDR1 is MNHEY, CDR2 SVGAGI. V was clipped by 6 bases and J by 0 bases; unmatched bases: 4. This CDR3 has 15 amino acids. In DNA, the CDR3 is TGTGCCAGCAGCCTCGGGACAGGCTCTGGAAACACCATATATTTT. Protein: CASSLGTGSGNTIYF.

The V and J genes are TRBV3-1 (or the pseudogene TRBV3-2) and TRBJ2-2, with 9 bases aligning to TRBD1. This CDR3 contains 16 residues. The junction had 10 bases not matched to a gene; V was cut back by 4 bases and J by 7 bases. The germline gives CDR1 LGHDT, CDR2 YNNKEL (reference sequence). The CDR3 DNA reads as TGTGCCAGCAGCCGAACGCCGGGACAGGGAAGCGGGGAGCTGTTTTTT. Its protein is CASSRTPGQGSGELFF.

The genes are TRBV27 and TRBJ1-6; D is undetermined. The CDR3 extends over 13 amino acids. Germline lookup yields CDR1 MNHEY and CDR2 SMNVEV (reference sequence). Between the trimmed V and J ends, which lost 8 bases and 3 bases, there was a span of 8 bases. The CDR3 DNA is TGTGCCAGCTCCAACAGCTATAATTCACCCCTCCACTTT. This sequence encodes CASSNSYNSPLHF.

V is TRBV19 and J is TRBJ1-6, with D unresolved. Germline V gene lookup returns CDR1 LNHDA and CDR2 SQIVND (reference sequence). V was clipped by 3 bases and J by 7 bases, with 10 bases between them. The CDR3 covers 14 residues. For the CDR3, the DNA is TGTGCCAGTAGTATCCGTGGGAGAAATTCACCCCTCCACTTT. Protein sequence: CASSIRGRNSPLHF.

The gene calls are TRBV24-1 and TRBJ2-7; 7 nucleotides agree with TRBD1. With V trimmed by 4 bases and J by 2 bases, 13 bases remained unmatched. The length of the CDR3 is 17 residues. In germline, CDR1 is KGHDR, CDR2 SFDVKD. DNA for the CDR3: TGTGCCACCAGTGACCTGGCGGATCCCGGACAGGCCTACGAGCAGTACTTC. This gives the protein CATSDLADPGQAYEQYF.

The chain recombines TRBV7-9 with TRBJ1-2; a weak D match, TRBD1 (6 bases). This CDR3 comprises 13 residues. Trimming removed 3 bases from V and 8 bases from J, with 13 bases in between. Germline lookup yields CDR1 SEHNR and CDR2 FQNEAQ (reference sequence). For the CDR3, the DNA is TGTGCCAGCAGCTTCGAACAGGGCGGCGGCTACACCTTC. It translates to CASSFEQGGGYTF. The full variable domain, with the rest looked up from reference TRBV7-9 and TRBJ1-2, is DTGVSQNPRHKITKRGQNVTFRCDPISEHNRLYWYRQTLGQGPEFLTYFQNEAQLEKSRLLSDRFSAERPKGSFSTLEIQRTEQGDSAMYLCASSFEQGGGYTFGSGTRLTVV.